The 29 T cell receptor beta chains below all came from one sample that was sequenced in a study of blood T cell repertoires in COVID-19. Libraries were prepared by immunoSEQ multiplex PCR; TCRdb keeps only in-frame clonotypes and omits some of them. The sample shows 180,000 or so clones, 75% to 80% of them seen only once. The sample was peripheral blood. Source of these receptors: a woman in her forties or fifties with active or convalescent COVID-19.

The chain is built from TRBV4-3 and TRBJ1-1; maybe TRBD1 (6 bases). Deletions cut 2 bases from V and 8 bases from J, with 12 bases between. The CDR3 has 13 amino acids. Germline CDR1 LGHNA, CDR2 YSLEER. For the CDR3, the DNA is TGCGCCAGCAGCCAAAAGCAGGGGACCGAAGCTTTCTTT. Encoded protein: CASSQKQGTEAFF.

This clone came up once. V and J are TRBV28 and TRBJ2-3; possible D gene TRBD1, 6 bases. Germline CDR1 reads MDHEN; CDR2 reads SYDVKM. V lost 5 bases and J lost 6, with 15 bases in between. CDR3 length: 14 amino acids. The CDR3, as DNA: TGTGCCAGCAGTCCGCCAGGGGCTTGGGATACGCAGTATTTT. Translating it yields CASSPPGAWDTQYF.

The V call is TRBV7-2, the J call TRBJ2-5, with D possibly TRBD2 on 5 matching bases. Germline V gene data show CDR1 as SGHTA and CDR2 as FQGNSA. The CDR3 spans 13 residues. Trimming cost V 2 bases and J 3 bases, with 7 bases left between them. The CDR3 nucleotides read TGTGCCAGCAGCTTATTCGGGGAAGAGACCCAGTACTTC. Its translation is CASSLFGEETQYF.

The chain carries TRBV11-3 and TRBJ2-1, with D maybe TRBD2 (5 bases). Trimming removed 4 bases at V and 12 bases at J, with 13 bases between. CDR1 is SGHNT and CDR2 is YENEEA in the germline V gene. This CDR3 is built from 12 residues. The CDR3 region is CASSSSREVQFF. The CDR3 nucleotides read TGTGCCAGCAGCTCTAGCCGGGAAGTGCAGTTCTTC.

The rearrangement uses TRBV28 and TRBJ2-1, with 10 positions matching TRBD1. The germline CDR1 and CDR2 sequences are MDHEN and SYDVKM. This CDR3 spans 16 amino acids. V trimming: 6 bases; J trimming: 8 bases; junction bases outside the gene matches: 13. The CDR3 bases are TGTGCCAGCAGGGAGCCGAGGACAGGGGGTAGGGATGAGCAGTTCTTC. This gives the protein CASREPRTGGRDEQFF. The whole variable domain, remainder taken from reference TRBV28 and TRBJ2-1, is DVKVTQSSRYLVKRTGEKVFLECVQDMDHENMFWYRQDPGLGLRLIYFSYDVKMKEKGDIPEGYSVSREKKERFSLILESASTNQTSMYLCASREPRTGGRDEQFFGPGTRLTVL.

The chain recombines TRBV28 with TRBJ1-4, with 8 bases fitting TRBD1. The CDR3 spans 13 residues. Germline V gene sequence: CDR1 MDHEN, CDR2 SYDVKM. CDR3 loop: CASSGGRDEKLFF. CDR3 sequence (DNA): TGTGCTTCTTCAGGGGGCAGGGATGAAAAACTGTTTTTT.

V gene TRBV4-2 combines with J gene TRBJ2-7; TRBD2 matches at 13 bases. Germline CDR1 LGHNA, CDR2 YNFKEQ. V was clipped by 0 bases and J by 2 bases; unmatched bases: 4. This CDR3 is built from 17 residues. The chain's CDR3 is CASSQEGLAGRTYEQYF. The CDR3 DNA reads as TGTGCCAGCAGCCAAGAGGGACTAGCGGGACGGACCTACGAGCAGTACTTC.

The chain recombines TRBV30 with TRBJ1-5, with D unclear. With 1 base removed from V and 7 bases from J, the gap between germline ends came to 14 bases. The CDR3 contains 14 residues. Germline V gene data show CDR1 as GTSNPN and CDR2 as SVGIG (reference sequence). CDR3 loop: CAWSGTGNRQPQHF. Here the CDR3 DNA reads TGTGCCTGGAGTGGGACGGGGAATCGACAGCCCCAGCATTTT.

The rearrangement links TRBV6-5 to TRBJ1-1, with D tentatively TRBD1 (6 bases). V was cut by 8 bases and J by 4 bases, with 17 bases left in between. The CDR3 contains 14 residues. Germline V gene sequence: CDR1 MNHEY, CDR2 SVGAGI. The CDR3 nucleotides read TGTGCCAGCCGGAATCAGGGGAGGGGCACTGAAGCTTTCTTT. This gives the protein CASRNQGRGTEAFF.

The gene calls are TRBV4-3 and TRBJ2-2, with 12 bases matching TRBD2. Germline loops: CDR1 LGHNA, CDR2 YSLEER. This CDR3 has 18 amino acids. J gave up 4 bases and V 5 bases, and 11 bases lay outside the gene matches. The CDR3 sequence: CASSEALAGGRFTGELFF. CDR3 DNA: TGCGCCAGCAGCGAGGCCCTAGCGGGGGGGCGATTCACCGGGGAGCTGTTTTTT.

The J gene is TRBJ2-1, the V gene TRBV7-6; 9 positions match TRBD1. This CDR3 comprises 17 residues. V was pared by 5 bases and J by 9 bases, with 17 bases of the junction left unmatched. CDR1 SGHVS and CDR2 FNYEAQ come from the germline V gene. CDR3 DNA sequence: TGTGCCAGCAGCCCCGCTACTCGGGGAACAGGGGGCATTGAGCAGTTCTTC. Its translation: CASSPATRGTGGIEQFF.

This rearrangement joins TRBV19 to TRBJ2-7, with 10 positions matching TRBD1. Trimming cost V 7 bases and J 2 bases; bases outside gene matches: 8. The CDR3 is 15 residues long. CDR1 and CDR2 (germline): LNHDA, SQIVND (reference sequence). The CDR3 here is CASTRTGGLPYEQYF. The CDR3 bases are TGTGCCAGTACCCGGACAGGGGGACTACCCTACGAGCAGTACTTC.

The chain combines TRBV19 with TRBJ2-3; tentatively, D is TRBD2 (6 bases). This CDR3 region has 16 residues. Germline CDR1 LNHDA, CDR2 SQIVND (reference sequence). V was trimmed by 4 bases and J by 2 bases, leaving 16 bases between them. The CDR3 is CASSTSSGSATDTQYF. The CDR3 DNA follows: TGTGCCAGTAGTACCTCAAGCGGGTCAGCCACAGATACGCAGTATTTT.

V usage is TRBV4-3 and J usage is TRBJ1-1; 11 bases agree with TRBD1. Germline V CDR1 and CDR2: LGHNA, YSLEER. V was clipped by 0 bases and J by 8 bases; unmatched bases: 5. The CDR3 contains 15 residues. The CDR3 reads CASSQDLGQGAEAFF. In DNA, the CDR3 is TGCGCCAGCAGCCAAGATCTCGGACAGGGGGCCGAAGCTTTCTTT.

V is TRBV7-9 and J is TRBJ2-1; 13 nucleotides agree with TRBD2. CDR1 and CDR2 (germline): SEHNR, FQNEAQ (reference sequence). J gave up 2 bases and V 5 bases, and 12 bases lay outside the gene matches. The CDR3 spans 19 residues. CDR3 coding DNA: TGTGCCAGCAGCCGTACCACCGGACTAGCGGGAGCGACCTACAATGAGCAGTTCTTC. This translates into CASSRTTGLAGATYNEQFF. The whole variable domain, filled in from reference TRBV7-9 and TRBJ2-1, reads DTGVSQNPRHKITKRGQNVTFRCDPISEHNRLYWYRQTLGQGPEFLTYFQNEAQLEKSRLLSDRFSAERPKGSFSTLEIQRTEQGDSAMYLCASSRTTGLAGATYNEQFFGPGTRLTVL.

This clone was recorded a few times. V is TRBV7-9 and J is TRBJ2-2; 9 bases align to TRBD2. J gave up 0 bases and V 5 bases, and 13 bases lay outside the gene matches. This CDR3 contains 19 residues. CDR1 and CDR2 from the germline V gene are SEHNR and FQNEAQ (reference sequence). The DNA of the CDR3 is TGTGCCAGCAGCGTAACCCGACTAGCGGTCAGATCGAACACCGGGGAGCTGTTTTTT. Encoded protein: CASSVTRLAVRSNTGELFF.

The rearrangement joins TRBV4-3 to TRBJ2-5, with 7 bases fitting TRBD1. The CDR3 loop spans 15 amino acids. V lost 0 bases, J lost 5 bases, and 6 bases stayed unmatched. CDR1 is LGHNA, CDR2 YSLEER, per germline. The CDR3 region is CASSQEVGTVETQYF. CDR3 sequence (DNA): TGCGCCAGCAGCCAAGAGGTTGGGACAGTTGAGACCCAGTACTTC.

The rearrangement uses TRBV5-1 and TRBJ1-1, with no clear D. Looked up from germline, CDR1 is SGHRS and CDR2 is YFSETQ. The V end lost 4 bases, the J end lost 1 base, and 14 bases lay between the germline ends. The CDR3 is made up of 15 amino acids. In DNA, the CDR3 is TGCGCCAGCAGCCCGGCAGTGGGGAGGAACACTGAAGCTTTCTTT. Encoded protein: CASSPAVGRNTEAFF.

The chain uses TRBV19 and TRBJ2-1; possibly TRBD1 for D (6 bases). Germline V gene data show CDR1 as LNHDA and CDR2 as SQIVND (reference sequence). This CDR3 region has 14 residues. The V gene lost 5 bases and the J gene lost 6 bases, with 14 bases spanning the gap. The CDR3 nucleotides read TGTGCCAGTAGTGGAAGCGGCAGGGGCAATGAGCAGTTCTTC. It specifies CASSGSGRGNEQFF.

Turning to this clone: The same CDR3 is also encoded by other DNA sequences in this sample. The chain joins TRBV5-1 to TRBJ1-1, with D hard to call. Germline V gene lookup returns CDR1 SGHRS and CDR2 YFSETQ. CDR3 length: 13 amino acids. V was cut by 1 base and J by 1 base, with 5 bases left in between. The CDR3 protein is CASSLTANTEAFF. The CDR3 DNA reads TGCGCCAGCAGCTTGACAGCGAACACTGAAGCTTTCTTT.

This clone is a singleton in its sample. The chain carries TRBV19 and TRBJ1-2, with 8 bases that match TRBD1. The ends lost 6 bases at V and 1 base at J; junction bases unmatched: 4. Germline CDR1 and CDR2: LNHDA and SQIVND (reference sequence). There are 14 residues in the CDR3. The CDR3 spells CASRDRAYNYGYTF. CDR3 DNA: TGTGCCAGTAGGGACAGGGCCTATAACTATGGCTACACCTTC.

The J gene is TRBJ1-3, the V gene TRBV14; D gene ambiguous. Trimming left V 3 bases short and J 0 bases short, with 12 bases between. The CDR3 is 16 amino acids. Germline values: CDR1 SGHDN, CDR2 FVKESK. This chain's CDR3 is CASSQPTHASGNTIYF. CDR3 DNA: TGTGCCAGCAGCCAGCCAACACACGCCTCTGGAAACACCATATATTTT.

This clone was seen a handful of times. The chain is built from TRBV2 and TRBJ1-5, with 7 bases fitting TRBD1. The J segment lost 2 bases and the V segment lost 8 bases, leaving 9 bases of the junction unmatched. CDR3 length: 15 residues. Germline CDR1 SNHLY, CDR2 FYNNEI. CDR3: CASGFYTGGNQPQHF. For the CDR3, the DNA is TGTGCCAGCGGATTCTACACAGGGGGCAATCAGCCCCAGCATTTT.

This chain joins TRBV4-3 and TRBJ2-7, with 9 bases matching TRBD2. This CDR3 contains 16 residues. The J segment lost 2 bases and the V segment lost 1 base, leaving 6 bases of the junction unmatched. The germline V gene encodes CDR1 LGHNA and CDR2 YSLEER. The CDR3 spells CASSQGLTSGAYEQYF. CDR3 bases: TGCGCCAGCAGCCAAGGCCTGACTAGCGGCGCCTACGAGCAGTACTTC.

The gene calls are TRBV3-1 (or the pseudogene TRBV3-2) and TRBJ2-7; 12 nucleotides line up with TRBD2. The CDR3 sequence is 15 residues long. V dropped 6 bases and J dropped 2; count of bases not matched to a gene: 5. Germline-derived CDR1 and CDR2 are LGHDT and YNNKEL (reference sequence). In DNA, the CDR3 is TGTGCCAGCAGACTACTAGCGGGGGGAACCTACGAGCAGTACTTC. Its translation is CASRLLAGGTYEQYF.

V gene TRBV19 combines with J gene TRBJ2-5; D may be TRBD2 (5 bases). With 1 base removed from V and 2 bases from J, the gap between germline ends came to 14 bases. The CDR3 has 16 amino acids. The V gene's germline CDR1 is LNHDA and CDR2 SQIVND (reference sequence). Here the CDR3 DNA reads TGTGCCAGTAGTATAGGGACGGGGATAACACAAGAGACCCAGTACTTC. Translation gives CASSIGTGITQETQYF.

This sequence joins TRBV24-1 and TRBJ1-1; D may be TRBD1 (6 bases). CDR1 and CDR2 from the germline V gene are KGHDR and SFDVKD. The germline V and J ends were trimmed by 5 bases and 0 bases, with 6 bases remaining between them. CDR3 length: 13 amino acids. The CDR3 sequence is CATSAGVNTEAFF. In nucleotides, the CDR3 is TGTGCCACCAGTGCAGGGGTGAACACTGAAGCTTTCTTT.

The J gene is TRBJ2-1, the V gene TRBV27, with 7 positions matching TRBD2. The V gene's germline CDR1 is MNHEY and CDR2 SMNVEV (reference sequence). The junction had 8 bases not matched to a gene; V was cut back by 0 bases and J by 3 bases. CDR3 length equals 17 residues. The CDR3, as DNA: TGTGCCAGCAGTTTATCAGGCGGGGAGGGGTTCTACAATGAGCAGTTCTTC. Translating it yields CASSLSGGEGFYNEQFF.

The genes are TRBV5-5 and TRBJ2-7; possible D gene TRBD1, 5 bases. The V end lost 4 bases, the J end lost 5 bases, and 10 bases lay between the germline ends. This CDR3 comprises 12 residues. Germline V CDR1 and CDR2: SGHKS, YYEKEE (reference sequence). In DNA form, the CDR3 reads TGTGCCAGCAGCCAGGGATCCCACGAGCAGTACTTC. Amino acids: CASSQGSHEQYF.